This T cell receptor (beta chain) was found in a study of blood T cell repertoires in COVID-19. Study overall: In each case, the material was cDNA or gDNA derived from T cells, B-cell-depleted T cells, or PBMCs.

V was pared by 2 bases and J by 2 bases, with 9 bases between. This CDR3 contains 14 residues. The germline V gene encodes CDR1 MNHEY and CDR2 SVGAGI. Clones were sequenced by immunoSEQ multiplex PCR, and TCRdb holds only the in-frame ones, with some missing. The repertoire holds under 30,000 clones, 94% seen once, with 4% to 5% in the top ten. The gene calls are TRBV6-5 and TRBJ2-5; D is undetermined. Sequencing was done on a sample of peripheral blood. The TCR sequence derives from a human donor with active COVID-19. The donor label of this sample is uncertain. For the CDR3, the DNA is TGTGCCAGCAGTTACGGCGGCGGACAAGAGACCCAGTACTTC. It encodes CASSYGGGQETQYF.